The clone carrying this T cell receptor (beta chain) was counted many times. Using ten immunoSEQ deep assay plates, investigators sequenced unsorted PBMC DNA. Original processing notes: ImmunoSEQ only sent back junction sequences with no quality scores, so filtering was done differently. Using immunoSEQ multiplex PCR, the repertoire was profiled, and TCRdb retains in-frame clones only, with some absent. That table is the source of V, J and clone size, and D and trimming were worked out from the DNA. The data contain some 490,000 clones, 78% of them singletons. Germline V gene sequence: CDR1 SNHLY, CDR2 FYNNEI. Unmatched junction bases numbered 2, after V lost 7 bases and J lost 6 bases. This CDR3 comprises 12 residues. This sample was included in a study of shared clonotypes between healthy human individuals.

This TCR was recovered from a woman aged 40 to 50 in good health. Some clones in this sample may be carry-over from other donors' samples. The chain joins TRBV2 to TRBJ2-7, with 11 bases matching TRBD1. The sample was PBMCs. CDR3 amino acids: CASMDRGLEQYF. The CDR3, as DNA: TGTGCCAGCATGGACAGGGGGCTCGAGCAGTACTTC. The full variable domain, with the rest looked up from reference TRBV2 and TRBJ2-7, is EPEVTQTPSHQVTQMGQEVILRCVPISNHLYFYWYRQILGQKVEFLVSFYNNEISEKSEIFDDQFSVERPDGSNFTLKIRSTKLEDSAMYFCASMDRGLEQYFGPGTRLTVT.